This T cell receptor (beta chain) was recovered during a study of blood T cell repertoires in COVID-19. The CDR3 runs 14 residues. Trimming cost V 6 bases and J 0 bases, with 10 bases left between them. In germline, CDR1 is SGHDT, CDR2 YYEEEE. The assay was immunoSEQ multiplex PCR, and TCRdb's table has in-frame clones only and misses some. The repertoire holds fewer than 50,000 clones, with 81% as singletons. Sequencing was carried out using peripheral blood. The chain links TRBV5-6 to TRBJ2-1; D gene uncertain. The clonotype comes from a man aged 35 to 55 with active or convalescent COVID-19. The CDR3 region has the DNA TGTGCCAGCACCCCCGCTATCTCCTACAATGAGCAGTTCTTC. Residues: CASTPAISYNEQFF.